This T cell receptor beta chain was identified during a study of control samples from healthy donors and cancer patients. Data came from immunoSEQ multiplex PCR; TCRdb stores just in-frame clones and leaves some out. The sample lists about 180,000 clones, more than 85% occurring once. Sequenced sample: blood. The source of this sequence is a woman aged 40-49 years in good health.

DNA for the CDR3: TGCAGTGCTAGTCGGGGGCCAAGCTCCTACAATGAGCAGTTCTTC. It translates to CSASRGPSSYNEQFF. The chain recombines TRBV20-1 with TRBJ2-1; D possibly uses TRBD1 or TRBD2 (6 bases each). CDR1 DFQATT and CDR2 SNEGSKA come from the germline V gene (reference sequence). Trimming shortened V by 3 bases and J by 0 bases, and 12 bases separated the two germline ends. CDR3 size: 15 residues.